Shown below are 31 T cell receptor beta chains from a single sample sequenced in a study of T cell clonotyping in hematopoietic cell transplantation. Time point defined: recipient sample about 28 days before transplant, after cytoreduction. Produced via immunoSEQ multiplex PCR; TCRdb's table is partial and in-frame only. This table has 10,000 or so clones, 65% to 85% appearing once. The sample consisted of peripheral blood mononuclear cells, taken before stem cell transplant. The receptors shown here come from a man aged 55 to 69 with acute myeloid leukemia. Some clones in this sample may be carry-over from other donors' samples.

The chain couples TRBV6-1 to TRBJ2-1, with D tentatively TRBD2 (5 bases). Germline CDR1 is MNHNS and CDR2 is SASEGT. The CDR3 consists of 12 residues. V dropped 4 bases and J dropped 10 bases, with 11 bases sitting between them. CDR3 sequence (DNA): TGTGCCAGCAGTGCCGGGGTCCGCGAGCAGTTCTTC. Amino acids: CASSAGVREQFF.

The chain uses TRBV30 and TRBJ2-5, with TRBD2 matching 12 bases. V dropped 2 bases and J dropped 5; count of bases not matched to a gene: 12. The CDR3 spans 17 residues. Germline V gene sequence: CDR1 GTSNPN, CDR2 SVGIG (reference sequence). Here the CDR3 DNA reads TGTGCCTGGAGTCTCATCCCGCTAGGACTAGCGGGGGAGACCCAGTACTTC. Encoded protein: CAWSLIPLGLAGETQYF.

The J gene is TRBJ2-2, the V gene TRBV9; 10 bases are shared with TRBD2. The junction had 8 bases not matched to a gene; V was cut back by 3 bases and J by 3 bases. This CDR3 region has 17 residues. The germline V gene has CDR1 SGDLS and CDR2 YYNGEE. The CDR3 sequence: CASSDPGLAEDTGELFF. In nucleotides, the CDR3 is TGTGCCAGCAGCGACCCAGGACTAGCGGAGGACACCGGGGAGCTGTTTTTT.

This chain connects TRBV13 to TRBJ2-7, with no clear D. Germline values: CDR1 PRHDT, CDR2 FYEKMQ (reference sequence). V dropped 5 bases and J dropped 1 base, with 3 bases sitting between them. The CDR3 is made up of 11 amino acids. As DNA, the CDR3 is TGTGCCAGCAGCATGTCCTACGAGCAGTACTTC. This gives the protein CASSMSYEQYF. The entire variable domain, with the rest obtained from reference TRBV13 and TRBJ2-7, is as follows: AAGVIQSPRHLIKEKRETATLKCYPIPRHDTVYWYQQGPGQDPQFLISFYEKMQSDKGSIPDRFSAQQFSDYHSELNMSSLELGDSALYFCASSMSYEQYFGPGTRLTVT.

The chain joins TRBV29-1 to TRBJ2-3, with TRBD1 matching 9 bases. V was clipped by 1 base and J by 4 bases; unmatched bases: 12. The germline gives CDR1 SQVTM, CDR2 ANQGSEA. The CDR3 contains 17 residues. The CDR3 is CSVEVTRTGVSPDTQYF. The CDR3 bases are TGCAGCGTTGAAGTTACAAGGACAGGGGTCTCCCCAGATACGCAGTATTTT.

This chain links TRBV6-1 with TRBJ2-1; TRBD2 matches 10 bases. The junction had 6 bases not matched to a gene; V was cut back by 4 bases and J by 9 bases. The CDR3 has 14 residues. Germline V gene data show CDR1 as MNHNS and CDR2 as SASEGT. DNA for the CDR3: TGTGCCAGCAGTGTCTCTAGCGGGAGTAGTGAGCAGTTCTTC. This translates into CASSVSSGSSEQFF.

The V and J genes are TRBV29-1 and TRBJ2-6; no definite D call. This CDR3 is built from 13 residues. Trimming stripped 3 bases from V and 2 bases from J, with 5 bases between. Germline CDR1 is SQVTM and CDR2 is ANQGSEA. As DNA, the CDR3 is TGCAGCGTTGACCTCCCTGGGGCCAACGTCCTGACTTTC. As protein: CSVDLPGANVLTF.

The chain carries TRBV11-2 and TRBJ2-7; unclear D gene. This CDR3 contains 15 residues. Trimming stripped 1 base from V and 1 base from J, with 11 bases between. CDR1 is SGHAT and CDR2 is FQNNGV in the germline V gene. CDR3 sequence: CASSLGWEASYEQYF. CDR3 sequence (DNA): TGTGCCAGCAGCTTAGGATGGGAAGCTTCCTACGAGCAGTACTTC. Based on the CDR3 plus reference TRBV11-2 and TRBJ2-7, the full variable domain is EAGVAQSPRYKIIEKRQSVAFWCNPISGHATLYWYQQILGQGPKLLIQFQNNGVVDDSQLPKDRFSAERLKGVDSTLKIQPAKLEDSAVYLCASSLGWEASYEQYFGPGTRLTVT.

The genes are TRBV27 and TRBJ2-2, with TRBD1 matching 11 bases. The length of the CDR3 is 15 residues. Looked up from germline, CDR1 is MNHEY and CDR2 is SMNVEV (reference sequence). Trimming at V came to 1 base and at J to 7 bases, leaving 2 bases not matched to a gene. The CDR3 DNA follows: TGTGCCAGCAGTTTATGGACAGGGGGCAGCGGGGAGCTGTTTTTT. Protein product: CASSLWTGGSGELFF.

This sequence joins TRBV19 and TRBJ1-1, with a weak D call TRBD1 (6 bases). Germline assignment: CDR1 LNHDA and CDR2 SQIVND (reference sequence). There are 15 residues in the CDR3. Trimming removed 7 bases at V and 7 bases at J, with 22 bases between. The DNA of the CDR3 is TGTGCCAGTACCCCACGGCAGGGGCGTGTTATTGAAGCTTTCTTT. Protein product: CASTPRQGRVIEAFF.

V and J are TRBV19 and TRBJ2-3; D remains ambiguous. The germline V and J ends were trimmed by 5 bases and 0 bases, with 27 bases remaining between them. Germline values: CDR1 LNHDA, CDR2 SQIVND (reference sequence). The CDR3 is 20 residues long. CDR3 in amino acids: CASSSRHPQRPVPSTDTQYF. In DNA, the CDR3 is TGTGCCAGTAGTTCACGACACCCGCAGAGACCCGTCCCTAGCACAGATACGCAGTATTTT.

This clone was detected once. Here the CDR3 DNA reads TGCGCCAGCAGTGAGTCGCGGGCGGGAGGGCCGGTCAATGAGCAGTTCTTC. Translated: CASSESRAGGPVNEQFF. The chain is built from TRBV10-1 and TRBJ2-1, with 9 bases fitting TRBD2. The CDR3 contains 17 residues. In germline, CDR1 is WNHNN, CDR2 SYGVQD (reference sequence). V shed 0 bases and J 6 bases; nucleotides not matched to a gene: 9.

This rearrangement joins TRBV6-5 to TRBJ2-1; 7 bases align to TRBD1. In germline, CDR1 is MNHEY, CDR2 SVGAGI. CDR3 length equals 15 residues. V gave up 6 bases and J gave up 2 bases; unmatched junction bases: 7. DNA for the CDR3: TGTGCCAGCAGCCTGTCGGGACAGCCCTACAATGAGCAGTTCTTC. Protein sequence: CASSLSGQPYNEQFF.

CDR3 bases: TGTGCCAGCAGCTTGGCGGCGAAACAAGAGACCCAGTACTTC. This codes for CASSLAAKQETQYF. The rearrangement uses TRBV5-4 and TRBJ2-5, with D hard to call. The germline V gene encodes CDR1 SGHNT and CDR2 YYREEE (reference sequence). V lost 0 bases and J 2 bases, leaving 8 bases between the germline ends. The CDR3 contains 14 residues.

This chain joins TRBV7-8 and TRBJ2-1; 11 bases agree with TRBD2. This CDR3 region has 15 residues. J was trimmed by 5 bases and V by 5 bases; bases with no gene match: 5. Germline lookup yields CDR1 SGHVS and CDR2 FQNEAQ. CDR3 nucleotide sequence: TGTGCCAGCAGCACTAGCGGGGGCCGCCACAATGAGCAGTTCTTC. This sequence encodes CASSTSGGRHNEQFF. Combining the CDR3 with reference TRBV7-8 and TRBJ2-1 gives the whole variable domain GAGVSQSPRYKVAKRGQDVALRCDPISGHVSLFWYQQALGQGPEFLTYFQNEAQLDKSGLPSDRFFAERPEGSVSTLKIQRTQQEDSAVYLCASSTSGGRHNEQFFGPGTRLTVL.

This sequence joins TRBV27 and TRBJ1-5; TRBD1 aligns across 9 bases. V lost 6 bases to trimming and J lost 7 bases; unmatched junction nucleotides: 10. CDR1 MNHEY and CDR2 SMNVEV come from the germline V gene (reference sequence). This CDR3 region has 15 residues. The CDR3 reads CASRPGQGRGQPQHF. The DNA of the CDR3 is TGTGCCAGCAGGCCGGGACAGGGTCGGGGGCAGCCCCAGCATTTT.

This chain links TRBV30 with TRBJ1-2; D remains ambiguous. Germline CDR1 and CDR2: GTSNPN and SVGIG (reference sequence). The CDR3 covers 12 residues. V was clipped by 0 bases and J by 7 bases, with 9 bases between them. CDR3 loop: CAWSVGVGGYTF. In DNA, the CDR3 is TGTGCCTGGAGTGTAGGAGTGGGTGGCTACACCTTC.

This rearrangement joins TRBV13 to TRBJ2-1; 11 bases fit TRBD1. The CDR3 runs 17 residues. Trimming cost V 2 bases and J 7 bases; bases outside gene matches: 10. Germline CDR1 and CDR2: PRHDT and FYEKMQ (reference sequence). The CDR3 nucleotides read TGTGCCAGCAGCTTAAGTATAAGAGGACAGGGGGCGAATGAGCAGTTCTTC. Translating it yields CASSLSIRGQGANEQFF.

This chain uses TRBV19 with TRBJ2-7; 10 positions agree with TRBD1. Germline CDR1 and CDR2: LNHDA and SQIVND (reference sequence). V lost 2 bases to trimming and J lost 2 bases; unmatched junction nucleotides: 6. The CDR3 covers 16 residues. CDR3: CASSISFGTGAYEQYF. In DNA form, the CDR3 reads TGTGCCAGTAGTATATCTTTTGGGACAGGGGCCTACGAGCAGTACTTC.

V gene TRBV4-1 combines with J gene TRBJ1-5; D is unclear. The CDR3 has 15 residues. Deletions cut 0 bases from V and 9 bases from J, with 15 bases between. CDR1 and CDR2 from the germline V gene are MGHRA and YSYEKL. The CDR3 DNA is TGCGCCAGCAGCCAAGATGAGGCCTCCCGGGGGCCCCAGCATTTT. Translating gives CASSQDEASRGPQHF.

This clone has only one observation. The chain employs TRBV10-3 and TRBJ1-6; possible D gene TRBD1, 6 bases. The CDR3 runs 16 residues. Germline V lookup: CDR1 ENHRY, CDR2 SYGVKD. Trimming removed 9 bases from V and 0 bases from J, with 15 bases in between. CDR3 loop: CAIGDDRSSYNSPLHF. CDR3 DNA sequence: TGTGCCATAGGGGACGACAGGAGCTCCTATAATTCACCCCTCCACTTT.

Only a few counts were recorded for this clone. The chain employs TRBV19 and TRBJ1-1, with 10 positions matching TRBD1. Germline values: CDR1 LNHDA, CDR2 SQIVND (reference sequence). The junction had 3 bases not matched to a gene; V was cut back by 10 bases and J by 4 bases. The CDR3 has 12 amino acids. CDR3 nucleotides: TGTGCCACCAGACAGGGGGCCACTGAAGCTTTCTTT. Protein: CATRQGATEAFF.

The chain carries TRBV20-1 and TRBJ1-1, with D maybe TRBD1 (5 bases). The CDR3 consists of 11 residues. V lost 5 bases to trimming and J lost 3 bases, with 7 bases between them. Germline V gives CDR1 DFQATT, CDR2 SNEGSKA (reference sequence). The CDR3, as DNA: TGCAGTGCTCAGGGTTACACTGAAGCTTTCTTT. Its translation is CSAQGYTEAFF.

The V call is TRBV28, the J call TRBJ2-1, with TRBD1 as a possible D gene (6 bases). CDR3 length: 16 amino acids. CDR1 and CDR2 from the germline V gene are MDHEN and SYDVKM. Between the trimmed V and J ends, which lost 5 bases and 0 bases, there was a span of 14 bases. The CDR3 DNA is TGTGCCAGCAGTCCATCGACAGGAGTCTCCTACAATGAGCAGTTCTTC. Its protein product is CASSPSTGVSYNEQFF.

The chain employs TRBV5-6 and TRBJ1-3; tentatively, D is TRBD1 (6 bases). V was clipped by 1 base and J by 3 bases, with 11 bases between them. From germline, CDR1 is SGHDT and CDR2 YYEEEE. This CDR3 spans 15 amino acids. DNA of the CDR3: TGTGCCAGCAGCTTGAGAGGGGGTGGTGGAAACACCATATATTTT. Protein: CASSLRGGGGNTIYF.

This rearrangement joins TRBV27 to TRBJ1-1; D is uncertain. This CDR3 has 13 residues. Trimming took off 0 bases at V and 4 bases at J, with 6 bases between the two ends. Looked up from germline, CDR1 is MNHEY and CDR2 is SMNVEV (reference sequence). As DNA, the CDR3 is TGTGCCAGCAGTTTATCCTCGGTCACTGAAGCTTTCTTT. It translates to CASSLSSVTEAFF.

The CDR3 protein is CASSSTGQRGYEQFF. Written as DNA, the CDR3 is TGTGCCAGCAGCTCTACAGGGCAGCGGGGGTATGAGCAGTTCTTC. The chain joins TRBV6-1 to TRBJ2-1, with 8 bases aligning to TRBD2. V was pared by 6 bases and J by 8 bases, with 12 bases of the junction left unmatched. The CDR3 spans 15 residues. Germline CDR1 and CDR2: MNHNS and SASEGT.

In nucleotides, the CDR3 is TGTGCCAGCAGTTTGGGACAGTCCTACGAGCAGTACTTC. Its translation: CASSLGQSYEQYF. The J gene is TRBJ2-7, the V gene TRBV6-5, with 7 bases lining up with TRBD1. In germline, CDR1 is MNHEY, CDR2 SVGAGI. This CDR3 spans 13 amino acids. V trimming: 4 bases; J trimming: 1 base; junction bases outside the gene matches: 1.

The rearrangement joins TRBV7-8 to TRBJ2-2; 7 nucleotides line up with TRBD2. The V and J ends lost 1 base and 5 bases, in that order; junction bases with no gene match: 1. CDR1 and CDR2 from the germline V gene are SGHVS and FQNEAQ. This CDR3 has 14 amino acids. CDR3 in DNA: TGTGCCAGCAGCTTAGTGGGACTAACCGGGGAGCTGTTTTTT. Translation gives CASSLVGLTGELFF.

The V and J genes are TRBV5-6 and TRBJ2-7; tentatively, D is TRBD2 (6 bases). Germline V CDR1 and CDR2: SGHDT, YYEEEE. This CDR3 region has 13 residues. Trimming shortened V by 4 bases and J by 4 bases, and 12 bases separated the two germline ends. The CDR3 spells CASSTHGLYEQYF. CDR3 DNA: TGTGCCAGCAGCACGCACGGACTATACGAGCAGTACTTC.

V gene TRBV5-1 combines with J gene TRBJ1-3; D may be TRBD1 (5 bases). Trimming took 4 bases from V and 4 from J, leaving 9 bases between them. The CDR3 is 13 residues long. Germline lookup yields CDR1 SGHRS and CDR2 YFSETQ. CDR3 amino acids: CASSRGEGNTIYF. CDR3 DNA sequence: TGCGCCAGCAGCCGGGGGGAAGGAAACACCATATATTTT.